This T cell receptor beta chain stems from a study of control samples from healthy donors and cancer patients. Sequenced by immunoSEQ multiplex PCR; TCRdb stores in-frame clones only, minus some. The data show about 71,000 clones, approximately 89% seen once. This clone has a handful of counts. CDR1 WNHNN and CDR2 SYGVQD come from the germline V gene (reference sequence). The CDR3 contains 14 residues. With 8 bases removed from V and 5 bases from J, the gap between germline ends came to 15 bases. Sequenced material: PBMCs. The chain uses TRBV10-1 and TRBJ2-2; either TRBD1 or TRBD2 may supply D (5 bases each). The sequence derives from a man in his sixties with lung cancer. The CDR3 nucleotides read TGCGCCAGCGGGACCGGCCCGGGGACCGGGGAGCTGTTTTTT. Its protein product is CASGTGPGTGELFF.